This T cell receptor (beta chain) was recovered during a study of blood T cell repertoires in COVID-19. Study in general: Collection of acute and convalescent COVID-19 samples took place in the United States, Italy and Spain. PBMCs, B-cell-depleted T cells, or T cells provided the cDNA or gDNA that made up the material.

Germline loops: CDR1 SGHRS, CDR2 YFSETQ. V was pared by 0 bases and J by 0 bases, with 2 bases of the junction left unmatched. This CDR3 is 15 amino acids long. Source study methods: Estimation of nucleated cell counts was performed using reference gene primer amplification. The assay was immunoSEQ multiplex PCR, and TCRdb's table has in-frame clones only and misses some. From that table come the V and J calls and clone size; the DNA was used to work out D and trimming. The repertoire holds about 210,000 clones, with roughly 84% as singletons. Enrolment of Seattle patients took place during active infection, and they were followed longitudinally.

This receptor was taken from a woman of 80 years or more with COVID-19, enrolled during active disease. This chain links TRBV5-1 with TRBJ1-2; the match to TRBD1 covers 7 bases. The sequencing sample was made of peripheral blood. This CDR3 reads CASSLGGTANYGYTF. CDR3 DNA: TGCGCCAGCAGCTTGGGGGGGACAGCTAACTATGGCTACACCTTC.